Listed below are T cell receptor beta chains from one sample, sequenced in a study of cytotoxic CD8 clonotypes in ibrutinib-treated CLL. Sequencing used immunoSEQ multiplex PCR; TCRdb keeps in-frame clones, though not all of them. The sample has over 100,000 clones, around 85% seen once; the top ten hold 2% to 2.5%. This sample comprised PBMCs, obtained after 24 months of ibrutinib treatment. The receptors shown here come from a human donor with chronic lymphocytic leukemia. The CDR3 runs from the conserved cysteine through the conserved F or W. A D gene is named only where the DNA matches it firmly. Expanded clones get a size class; other rows say once, few or many, or leave the size out.

v_gene	d_gene	abundance	j_gene	CDR3aa	CDR3nt
TRBV7-2	-	once	TRBJ2-1	CASSFMAKQSPSNEQFF	TGTGCCAGCAGCTTTATGGCGAAACAGTCACCCTCCAATGAGCAGTTCTTC
TRBV28	-	-	TRBJ2-2	CASPNSNTGELFF	TGTGCCAGCCCCAATTCGAACACCGGGGAGCTGTTTTTT
TRBV10-3	-	-	TRBJ2-3	CAISEVGSSTDTQYF	TGTGCCATCAGTGAGGTTGGATCTAGCACAGATACGCAGTATTTT
TRBV5-1	-	-	TRBJ1-2	CASSLGQGRDYGYTF	TGCGCCAGCAGCTTGGGGCAGGGGAGAGACTATGGCTACACCTTC
TRBV5-1	TRBD1	-	TRBJ1-4	CASSSGGGEKLFF	TGCGCCAGCAGCTCAGGGGGAGGGGAAAAACTGTTTTTT
TRBV28	-	-	TRBJ2-7	CASSVGGREQYF	TGTGCCAGCAGTGTAGGAGGGCGGGAGCAGTACTTC
TRBV5-6	-	-	TRBJ2-5	CASSFPSGETQYF	TGTGCCAGCAGCTTTCCAAGCGGGGAGACCCAGTACTTC
TRBV18	-	-	TRBJ2-1	CASSPLTTRISYNEQFF	TGTGCCAGCTCACCACTCACGACTAGGATCAGCTACAATGAGCAGTTCTTC
TRBV2	-	-	TRBJ2-3	CASSPFRGAADTQYF	TGTGCCAGCAGTCCCTTTCGGGGGGCGGCAGATACGCAGTATTTT
TRBV2	TRBD1	-	TRBJ1-1	CASGTDYSEAFF	TGTGCCAGCGGGACAGATTATTCTGAAGCTTTCTTT
TRBV6-5	-	-	TRBJ2-2	CASSYSAGQLTGELFF	TGTGCCAGCAGTTACTCGGCTGGACAGCTAACCGGGGAGCTGTTTTTT
TRBV5-6	TRBD2	-	TRBJ2-5	CASSLAGGGALRETQYF	TGTGCCAGCAGCTTGGCAGGCGGGGGGGCCCTCCGGGAGACCCAGTACTTC
TRBV29-1	-	-	TRBJ2-7	CSAAPDIAYEQYF	TGCAGCGCTGCCCCGGACATAGCCTACGAGCAGTACTTC
TRBV11-1	-	-	TRBJ1-1	CASSTDRNTEAFF	TGTGCCAGCAGTACGGACAGGAACACTGAAGCTTTCTTT
TRBV6-5	TRBD1	-	TRBJ2-5	CASNTRTGARETQYF	TGTGCCAGCAATACACGGACAGGGGCCCGGGAGACCCAGTACTTC
TRBV4-1	-	-	TRBJ2-7	CASSQDLTGIYEQYF	TGCGCCAGCAGCCAAGATCTCACGGGTATCTACGAGCAGTACTTC
TRBV11-3	-	-	TRBJ2-7	CASSLPGGREQYF	TGTGCCAGCAGCCTCCCAGGGGGGCGCGAGCAGTACTTC
TRBV18	TRBD1	-	TRBJ1-5	CASSPGQGNQPQHF	TGTGCCAGCTCACCCGGACAGGGCAATCAGCCCCAGCATTTT
TRBV6-6	-	-	TRBJ2-3	CASGQNLGDTQYF	TGTGCCAGCGGCCAAAACTTAGGAGATACGCAGTATTTT
TRBV6-5	-	-	TRBJ2-3	CASRYSSPPGDTQYF	TGTGCCAGCAGGTACTCGTCCCCACCCGGAGATACGCAGTATTTT
TRBV28	-	-	TRBJ1-2	CASSQVRPDDYGYTF	TGTGCCAGCAGCCAGGTCCGGCCTGACGACTATGGCTACACCTTC
TRBV5-8	-	once	TRBJ2-1	CASSLGGSVHEQFF	TGTGCCAGCAGCTTAGGCGGTTCGGTTCATGAGCAGTTCTTC
TRBV10-3	TRBD1	-	TRBJ2-3	CAISGQGASENTQYF	TGTGCCATCAGTGGACAGGGGGCCTCGGAAAATACGCAGTATTTT
TRBV6-6	-	-	TRBJ2-5	CASSYSGGAEETQYF	TGTGCCAGCAGTTACTCGGGGGGCGCTGAAGAGACCCAGTACTTC
TRBV11-2	-	-	TRBJ2-3	CASSSNGISTDTQYF	TGTGCCAGCAGCTCGAACGGGATTAGCACAGATACGCAGTATTTT
TRBV11-2	-	-	TRBJ2-1	CASSSGYEQFF	TGTGCCAGCAGCTCCGGGTATGAGCAGTTCTTC
TRBV11-2	-	-	TRBJ2-5	CASSRQGPKAETQYF	TGTGCCAGCAGCCGACAAGGACCCAAAGCAGAGACCCAGTACTTC
TRBV18	-	once	TRBJ2-7	CASSPPGQLRLAEQYF	TGTGCCAGCTCACCACCTGGACAGCTTCGTTTGGCCGAGCAGTACTTC
TRBV27	-	-	TRBJ1-2	CASSFSLGTAGYTF	TGTGCCAGCAGTTTTTCCCTAGGCACCGCTGGCTACACCTTC
TRBV11-2	-	-	TRBJ2-7	CASSLLLGSYEQYF	TGTGCCAGCAGTCTTCTACTCGGTTCCTACGAGCAGTACTTC
TRBV11-3	-	-	TRBJ2-3	CASSLGRTDTQYF	TGTGCCAGCAGCTTAGGACGCACAGATACGCAGTATTTT
TRBV19	-	few	TRBJ1-3	CASSPESSGNTIYF	TGTGCCAGTAGCCCAGAGTCATCTGGAAACACCATATATTTT
TRBV5-4	TRBD1	-	TRBJ1-2	CASSWDRGEGYTF	TGTGCCAGCAGCTGGGACAGGGGGGAAGGCTACACCTTC
TRBV7-2	-	-	TRBJ2-1	CASSSHSASSYNEQFF	TGTGCCAGCAGCTCCCATAGCGCGAGCTCCTACAATGAGCAGTTCTTC
TRBV29-1	TRBD1	-	TRBJ2-7	CSAEGQGRYEQYF	TGCAGCGCCGAGGGACAGGGAAGGTACGAGCAGTACTTC
TRBV29-1	-	-	TRBJ2-1	CSAPTKFGTAGHNEQFF	TGCAGCGCTCCAACTAAATTCGGGACCGCCGGCCACAATGAGCAGTTCTTC
TRBV9	TRBD2	-	TRBJ2-5	CASSVTPSGRGRETQYF	TGTGCCAGCAGCGTGACGCCAAGCGGGAGGGGCAGAGAGACCCAGTACTTC
TRBV7-8	-	-	TRBJ2-6	CASSPLEGTSTSGANVLTF	TGTGCCAGCAGCCCGTTAGAGGGAACGAGTACTTCTGGGGCCAACGTCCTGACTTTC
TRBV6-5	TRBD1	-	TRBJ1-2	CASHPGQLYGYTF	TGTGCCAGCCATCCGGGACAGCTCTATGGCTACACCTTC
TRBV25-1	-	few	TRBJ1-2	CASSGGAYGYTF	TGTGCCAGCAGTGGGGGGGCCTATGGCTACACCTTC
TRBV18	-	few	TRBJ2-2	CASSPTGQVGGELFF	TGTGCCAGCTCACCAACCGGACAAGTGGGCGGGGAGCTGTTTTTT
TRBV29-1	-	-	TRBJ1-3	CSARDGASGNTIYF	TGCAGCGCCCGGGACGGTGCCTCTGGAAACACCATATATTTT
TRBV28	-	-	TRBJ2-7	CASSLWTAGNYEQYF	TGTGCCAGCAGTTTATGGACGGCAGGTAACTACGAGCAGTACTTC
TRBV9	TRBD2	-	TRBJ2-2	CASSEKPTGPRLAGGSRTGELFF	TGTGCCAGCAGCGAAAAACCGACCGGGCCACGACTAGCGGGGGGTTCACGCACCGGGGAGCTGTTTTTT
TRBV6-6	TRBD2	-	TRBJ2-7	CASSYSGLAGEQYF	TGTGCCAGCAGTTACTCGGGACTAGCGGGAGAGCAGTACTTC
TRBV15	-	-	TRBJ2-7	CATSRGGGRSSYEQYF	TGTGCCACCAGCAGGGGAGGGGGCCGTTCATCCTACGAGCAGTACTTC
TRBV5-1	-	-	TRBJ2-7	CASSLKAGSYEQYF	TGCGCCAGCAGCTTGAAGGCGGGATCCTACGAGCAGTACTTC
TRBV7-8	-	-	TRBJ2-5	CASSSRGGEETQYF	TGTGCCAGCAGCTCGCGGGGAGGCGAAGAGACCCAGTACTTC
TRBV6-6	-	-	TRBJ2-7	CASSMRKQGEQYF	TGTGCCAGCAGTATGAGAAAACAGGGTGAGCAGTACTTC
TRBV14	TRBD1	-	TRBJ1-1	CASSPDRVGEAFF	TGTGCCAGCAGCCCAGACAGGGTGGGTGAAGCTTTCTTT
TRBV5-6	-	few	TRBJ2-2	CASSLQGQNANTGELFF	TGTGCCAGCAGCTTGCAAGGACAAAACGCGAACACCGGGGAGCTGTTTTTT
TRBV6-5	-	few	TRBJ1-6	CASSASELGPLHF	TGTGCCAGCAGTGCTTCCGAGCTGGGGCCCCTCCACTTT
TRBV6-5	-	-	TRBJ2-4	CASSYSGIRAKNIQYF	TGTGCCAGCAGTTACTCGGGAATCCGAGCCAAAAACATTCAGTACTTC
TRBV28	-	-	TRBJ1-1	CASTGRAEAFF	TGTGCCAGCACGGGCCGGGCCGAAGCTTTCTTT
TRBV7-2	TRBD2	-	TRBJ2-7	CASSLSPSGTYEQYF	TGTGCCAGCAGCTTAAGTCCTAGCGGGACTTACGAGCAGTACTTC